A selection of T cell receptor beta chains follows, all from one sample in a study of cytomegalovirus exposure and HLA in healthy donors. Profiled with immunoSEQ multiplex PCR; TCRdb holds only in-frame clones, not every one. The profile covers 100,000 to 150,000 clones, with over 80% appearing a single time and 15% to 20% taken by the ten largest. The sequenced sample was PBMCs. These receptors all stem from a young man in good health and CMV-seropositive. CDR3s include the opening cysteine and the closing phenylalanine or tryptophan. A row's size may be missing; if present it is once, few, many or a size class.

size: .; V: TRBV19; J: TRBJ1-4; CDR3: CASSMRKTNEKLFF
size: .; V: TRBV7-9; J: TRBJ2-2; CDR3: CASSLAGGDRELFF
size: .; V: TRBV5-6; J: TRBJ2-3; CDR3: CASTKRRLAELTDTQYF
size: .; V: TRBV7-8; J: TRBJ2-2; CDR3: CASSLGGQGNTGELFF
size: .; V: TRBV30; J: TRBJ1-1; CDR3: CAWSPTGYTEAFF
size: .; V: TRBV28; J: TRBJ2-7; CDR3: CASSGRGSYEQYF
size: .; V: TRBV11-2; J: TRBJ2-7; CDR3: CASSLWEGEQYF
size: .; V: TRBV6-5; J: TRBJ1-1; CDR3: CASGPTEAFF
size: .; V: TRBV5-8; J: TRBJ2-2; CDR3: CASSRLQGNTGELFF
size: .; V: TRBV5-6; J: TRBJ2-2; CDR3: CASSFGFGTANTGELFF
size: .; V: TRBV9; J: TRBJ2-2; CDR3: CASSESLAGGTGELFF
size: .; V: TRBV9; J: TRBJ1-1; CDR3: CASGPFMNTEAFF
size: .; V: TRBV6-1; J: TRBJ2-1; CDR3: CASSETGGTYNEQFF
size: once; V: TRBV5-6; J: .; CDR3: CASSLAVLSSEQYF
size: .; V: TRBV5-4; J: TRBJ1-2; CDR3: CASSLRGTANYGYTF
size: few; V: TRBV5-1; J: TRBJ1-6; CDR3: CASSSTVGQGGSPLHF
size: .; V: TRBV29-1; J: TRBJ2-7; CDR3: CSVEGPFYEQYF
size: .; V: TRBV28; J: TRBJ1-1; CDR3: CASSGSEGRSSEAFF
size: .; V: TRBV18; J: TRBJ1-1; CDR3: CASSFRTGTAKGNTEAFF
size: .; V: TRBV7-9; J: TRBJ1-1; CDR3: CASSWDRGNTEAFF
size: .; V: TRBV9; J: TRBJ1-1; CDR3: CASSTQGNTEAFF
size: .; V: TRBV2; J: TRBJ1-2; CDR3: CASSRDRAGYTF
size: many; V: TRBV2; J: TRBJ1-4; CDR3: CASSASAYSFF
size: .; V: TRBV29-1; J: TRBJ1-1; CDR3: CSVERGGNTEAFF
size: .; V: TRBV7-9; J: TRBJ2-3; CDR3: CASSLLVLSSSDTQYF
size: .; V: TRBV11-2; J: TRBJ2-7; CDR3: CASSLDEGLAGGYEQYF
size: .; V: TRBV7-9; J: TRBJ1-6; CDR3: CASRLDRDSLSPLHF
size: .; V: TRBV29-1; J: TRBJ1-2; CDR3: CSVGDSQGGYTF
size: .; V: TRBV10-2; J: TRBJ2-7; CDR3: CATRLGTGRYEQYF
size: .; V: TRBV4-1; J: TRBJ2-7; CDR3: CASSQVQGNPGEQYF
size: .; V: TRBV27; J: TRBJ1-5; CDR3: CASSLGAYQPQHF
size: .; V: TRBV7-2; J: TRBJ1-1; CDR3: CASSLSYIGTGEMNTEAFF
size: few; V: TRBV6-5; J: TRBJ1-5; CDR3: CASSSIGVRQPQHF
size: .; V: TRBV7-9; J: TRBJ2-7; CDR3: CASSAGTGAYEQYF
size: .; V: TRBV7-2; J: TRBJ2-3; CDR3: CASSPGTDTQYF
size: .; V: TRBV10-2; J: TRBJ2-7; CDR3: CASSGDLAGGITLEQYF
size: .; V: TRBV29-1; J: TRBJ2-6; CDR3: CSVTASESSGANVLTF
size: .; V: TRBV23-1; J: TRBJ2-7; CDR3: CASIPRGGGQYF
size: .; V: TRBV5-1; J: TRBJ2-1; CDR3: CASSHGLAGFNNEQFF
size: .; V: TRBV27; J: TRBJ1-1; CDR3: CASSLGSDTEAFF
size: few; V: TRBV5-1; J: TRBJ1-2; CDR3: CASSATGTGGRYTF
size: .; V: TRBV7-3; J: TRBJ2-7; CDR3: CASSSTGTGEQYF
size: .; V: TRBV9; J: TRBJ2-3; CDR3: CASSDLAGTDTQYF
size: .; V: TRBV4-1; J: TRBJ2-7; CDR3: CASGQAPGLYAYEQYF